Below are 10 T cell receptor beta chains sequenced from a single sample in a study of CD8 T cells in Susac syndrome (dated by TCRdb to the late 2010s). To prepare the library, the immunoSEQ multiplex PCR assay was applied. RNA was extracted with the RNeasy kit and roughly 0.5 to 1 ug was reverse transcribed using random hexamers. The raw public reads went through TCRdb reprocessing: fastp at Q25, MiXCR clone calling, in-frame beta chains kept. Entries that share a CDR3 protein sequence are merged under the most common genes and DNA. The sample includes roughly 120,000 distinct CDR3 sequences, with around 95% observed a single time. Roughly 0.095% of the sample comes from the top ten. The specimen was CD4+ T cells from PBMCs. All receptors come from a human donor in good health.

The chain joins TRBV28 to TRBJ2-5, with D possibly TRBD1 on 6 matching bases. The germline gives CDR1 MDHEN, CDR2 SYDVKM. The CDR3 sequence is 14 residues long. V gave up 8 bases and J gave up 4 bases, with 17 bases separating them. The CDR3 nucleotides are TGTGCCAGCTGCTTTTCCCACAGGGCAGAGACCCAGTACTTC. It is translated as CASCFSHRAETQYF. Combining the CDR3 with reference TRBV28 and TRBJ2-5 gives the whole variable domain DVKVTQSSRYLVKRTGEKVFLECVQDMDHENMFWYRQDPGLGLRLIYFSYDVKMKEKGDIPEGYSVSREKKERFSLILESASTNQTSMYLCASCFSHRAETQYFGPGTRLLVL.

This chain connects TRBV9 to TRBJ2-1; TRBD1 agrees at 8 bases. The CDR3 sequence is 16 residues long. The J segment lost 4 bases and the V segment lost 3 bases, leaving 9 bases of the junction unmatched. CDR1 is SGDLS, CDR2 YYNGEE, per germline. The CDR3 DNA is TGTGCCAGCAGCGCCCCGAGACAGGGGATATACAATGAGCAGTTCTTC. Translated: CASSAPRQGIYNEQFF.

This chain connects TRBV24-1 to TRBJ2-1; TRBD1 agrees at 8 bases. The CDR3 spans 15 residues. Germline-derived CDR1 and CDR2 are KGHDR and SFDVKD. The trim removed 2 bases at V and 5 bases at J, leaving 4 bases unmatched. The CDR3 here is CATSDSQGVHNEQFF. The DNA for the CDR3 is TGTGCCACCAGTGATTCACAGGGGGTCCACAATGAGCAGTTCTTC.

The chain employs TRBV18 and TRBJ2-1; 14 bases are shared with TRBD2. This CDR3 spans 16 amino acids. V shed 10 bases and J 9 bases; nucleotides not matched to a gene: 14. The germline V gene encodes CDR1 KGHSH and CDR2 LQKENI. CDR3 bases: TGTGCCACCACGCCGGGGGGGACTAGCGGGAGAGGTGAGCAGTTCTTC. Translation: CATTPGGTSGRGEQFF.

The chain combines TRBV20-1 with TRBJ2-7; the match to TRBD2 covers 14 bases. Germline-derived CDR1 and CDR2 are DFQATT and SNEGSKA (reference sequence). The CDR3 is 18 amino acids. With 3 bases clipped from V and 5 bases from J, the junction kept 15 bases outside the gene matches. The CDR3 sequence: CSASHGTSGSFSPHEQYF. As DNA, the CDR3 is TGCAGTGCTAGTCATGGGACTAGCGGGAGTTTCTCCCCCCACGAGCAGTACTTC.

CDR3 in amino acids: CASSVVPGEGQETQYF. The CDR3, as DNA: TGTGCCAGCAGCGTAGTTCCGGGAGAAGGGCAAGAGACCCAGTACTTC. The rearrangement links TRBV9 to TRBJ2-5; maybe TRBD2 (6 bases). Germline CDR1 and CDR2: SGDLS and YYNGEE. Trimming took off 0 bases at V and 2 bases at J, with 14 bases between the two ends. This CDR3 has 16 amino acids.

This rearrangement joins TRBV18 to TRBJ2-7, with 12 bases identical to TRBD1. This CDR3 spans 16 amino acids. With V trimmed by 2 bases and J by 5 bases, 7 bases remained unmatched. Germline assignment: CDR1 KGHSH and CDR2 LQKENI. This chain's CDR3 is CASSPMGQGANDEQYF. The CDR3 coding sequence is TGTGCCAGCTCACCAATGGGACAGGGGGCGAATGACGAGCAGTACTTC.

The rearrangement joins TRBV7-2 to TRBJ2-7, with D perhaps matching TRBD2 (5 bases). Germline values: CDR1 SGHTA, CDR2 FQGNSA. Trimming left V 5 bases short and J 13 bases short, with 15 bases between. The CDR3 is 11 residues long. The CDR3 region is CASSGGLSLYF. CDR3 sequence (DNA): TGTGCCAGCAGCGGTGGACTCAGCTTATACTTC.

The chain couples TRBV6-1 to TRBJ2-2; perhaps TRBD2 as D (5 bases). Germline CDR1 is MNHNS and CDR2 is SASEGT. V lost 6 bases, J lost 4 bases, and 18 bases lay in between. The CDR3 consists of 16 residues. CDR3 coding DNA: TGTGCCAGCAGAGCTCCGGGGAGAGCGGTCACCGGGGAGCTGTTTTTT. Its translation: CASRAPGRAVTGELFF.

This chain links TRBV7-9 with TRBJ2-7; 10 nucleotides agree with TRBD2. Germline-derived CDR1 and CDR2 are SEHNR and FQNEAQ (reference sequence). This CDR3 comprises 16 residues. The junction had 4 bases not matched to a gene; V was cut back by 0 bases and J by 2 bases. The CDR3 DNA reads as TGTGCCAGCAGCTTAGCGGTACTAGCGGGGCCCTACGAGCAGTACTTC. Encoded protein: CASSLAVLAGPYEQYF.